The rows below give T cell receptor beta chains drawn from one sample of a study of early T cells in non-severe SARS-CoV-2 infection. TCRdb fed the 5' RACE reads into MiXCR, producing one record per CDR3 protein. The sample has approximately 33,000 distinct CDR3 sequences; roughly 4% are singletons. The sequenced sample consisted of whole blood. These receptors were collected from an adult who was a healthcare worker with PCR-confirmed SARS-CoV-2 infection or an uninfected control (not recorded which). CDR3s include the opening cysteine and the closing phenylalanine or tryptophan. Fields, in order: J gene, V gene, CDR3 protein.

>TRBJ1-1|TRBV6-2/TRBV6-3
CASREGGRDTEAFF
>TRBJ2-6|TRBV7-3
CASSLTPGSGANVLTF
>TRBJ2-7|TRBV20-1
CSARDPGGGVSYEQYF
>TRBJ2-2|TRBV9
CASSAYGAGMNTGELFF
>TRBJ2-3|TRBV5-4
CASSTGTSTDTQYF
>TRBJ2-1|TRBV24-1
CATSRMTGGNDNEQFF
>TRBJ1-1|TRBV4-2
CASSQDRGNTEAFF
>TRBJ2-1|TRBV27
CASSPNYNEQFF
>TRBJ1-1|TRBV20-1
CSARAQGRITEAFF
>TRBJ1-1|TRBV27
CASSRYGLNTEAFF
>TRBJ2-1|TRBV6-6
CASSYSRAYNEQFF